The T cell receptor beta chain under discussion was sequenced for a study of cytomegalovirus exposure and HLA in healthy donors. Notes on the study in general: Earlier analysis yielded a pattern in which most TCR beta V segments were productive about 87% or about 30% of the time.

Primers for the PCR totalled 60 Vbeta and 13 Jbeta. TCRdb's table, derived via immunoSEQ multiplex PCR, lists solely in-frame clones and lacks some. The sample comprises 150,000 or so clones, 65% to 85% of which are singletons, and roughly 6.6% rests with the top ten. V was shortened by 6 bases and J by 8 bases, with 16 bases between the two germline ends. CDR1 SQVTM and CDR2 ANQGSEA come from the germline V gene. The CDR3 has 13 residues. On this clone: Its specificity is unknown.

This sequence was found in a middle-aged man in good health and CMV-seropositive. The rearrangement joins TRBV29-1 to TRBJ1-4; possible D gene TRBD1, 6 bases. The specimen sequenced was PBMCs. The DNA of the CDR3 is TGCAGCGTCCAGAGGGGGACCGGGGAAAAACTGTTTTTT. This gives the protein CSVQRGTGEKLFF.